Listed below are T cell receptor beta chains from one sample, sequenced in a study of blood T cell repertoires in COVID-19. The table came from immunoSEQ multiplex PCR; TCRdb's copy has only in-frame clones and leaves some out. The repertoire consists of about 220,000 clones, with 80% to 90% occurring once and the leading ten covering roughly 4.8%. Sequences were obtained from PBMCs or T cells enriched from blood (not recorded which). The receptor source for this set is a woman between 45 and 60 years old who had been exposed to COVID-19. The CDR3 runs from the conserved cysteine through the conserved F or W. Fields, in order: CDR3 protein, CDR3 DNA, V gene, J gene, clone size, D gene. D genes are given only for firm matches. A row's size may be missing; if present it is once, few, many or a size class.

CATSGRDRGPNYGYTF	TGTGCCACCAGTGGAAGGGACAGGGGGCCTAACTATGGCTACACCTTC	TRBV24-1	TRBJ1-2	once	TRBD1
CASSSERGGHNEQFF	TGTGCCAGCAGTTCTGAGCGGGGGGGCCACAATGAGCAGTTCTTC	TRBV27	TRBJ2-1	-	TRBD2
CASSSGGRDYGYTF	TGCGCCAGCAGCTCAGGGGGCCGGGACTATGGCTACACCTTC	TRBV5-1	TRBJ1-2	-	TRBD1
CASRDQGHTSPLHF	TGTGCCAGCAGGGACCAGGGCCACACTTCACCCCTCCACTTT	TRBV2	TRBJ1-6	-	-
CAWQLTGPYGYTF	TGTGCCTGGCAATTGACAGGTCCCTATGGCTACACCTTC	TRBV30	TRBJ1-2	-	-
CASSPSGGPNEQFF	TGTGCCAGCAGCCCAAGCGGGGGGCCGAATGAGCAGTTCTTC	TRBV3-1/TRBV3-2	TRBJ2-1	few	TRBD2
CASSEQGRDEAFF	TGTGCCAGCAGTGAACAGGGTAGGGATGAAGCTTTCTTT	TRBV28	TRBJ1-1	-	-
CAWRPGLAGATDTQYF	TGTGCCTGGAGACCCGGACTAGCGGGGGCCACAGATACGCAGTATTTT	TRBV30	TRBJ2-3	-	TRBD2
CASSLGRATSYEQYF	TGTGCCAGCAGCTTGGGGAGGGCCACCTCCTACGAGCAGTACTTC	TRBV11-2	TRBJ2-7	-	TRBD2
CASSGQGGNTEAFF	TGTGCCAGCAGCGGGCAGGGGGGTAACACTGAAGCTTTCTTT	TRBV9	TRBJ1-1	-	TRBD1
CASSFGGNQPQHF	TGTGCCAGCAGTTTTGGAGGAAATCAGCCCCAGCATTTT	TRBV12-3/TRBV12-4	TRBJ1-5	-	-
CSVMRTGPYEQYF	TGCAGCGTTATGCGGACAGGGCCCTACGAGCAGTACTTC	TRBV29-1	TRBJ2-7	-	TRBD1
CASGSKGSHQPQHF	TGTGCTAGTGGTTCCAAGGGGTCTCATCAGCCCCAGCATTTT	TRBV12-5	TRBJ1-5	-	-
CASSRDRATEAFF	TGTGCCAGCAGCCGGGACAGGGCCACTGAAGCTTTCTTT	TRBV6-4	TRBJ1-1	-	TRBD1
CASSQRGEETQYF	TGCGCCAGCAGCCAGCGGGGCGAGGAGACCCAGTACTTC	TRBV4-1	TRBJ2-5	-	-
CASSFPPGLVAYEQYF	TGTGCCAGCAGCTTCCCCCCGGGACTAGTTGCCTACGAGCAGTACTTC	TRBV11-2	TRBJ2-7	-	TRBD2
CASSSIGGGVQETQYF	TGTGCCAGCAGTTCAATTGGCGGGGGGGTTCAAGAGACCCAGTACTTC	TRBV6-2/TRBV6-3	TRBJ2-5	-	TRBD2
CASSSARRAFF	TGTGCCAGCAGTTCCGCCCGGAGAGCTTTCTTT	TRBV28	TRBJ1-1	-	-
CASARGETQYF	TGTGCCAGCGCTCGGGGGGAGACCCAGTACTTC	TRBV2	TRBJ2-5	-	-
CASSSLGGLAGGYNEQFF	TGTGCCAGCAGCTCCCTAGGCGGACTAGCGGGGGGGTACAATGAGCAGTTCTTC	TRBV7-2	TRBJ2-1	-	TRBD2
CASSYGGSDSYTLGYTF	TGCGCCAGCAGCTACGGGGGGTCGGACAGTTACACTCTTGGCTACACCTTC	TRBV5-1	TRBJ1-2	-	-
CASSRLAGVGGEQFF	TGTGCCAGCAGCCGATTAGCGGGGGTTGGAGGTGAGCAGTTCTTC	TRBV11-2	TRBJ2-1	-	TRBD2
CASSLEMAQGREKLFF	TGTGCCAGCAGCCTAGAAATGGCGCAGGGAAGGGAAAAACTGTTTTTT	TRBV7-9	TRBJ1-4	few	-
CASSFGDRTYEQYF	TGTGCCAGCAGCTTTGGTGACAGGACCTACGAGCAGTACTTC	TRBV7-9	TRBJ2-7	-	-
CSVEEGLGEQFF	TGCAGCGTTGAAGAGGGACTAGGTGAGCAGTTCTTC	TRBV29-1	TRBJ2-1	-	TRBD2
CASSLMRVGAFF	TGTGCCAGCAGTTTAATGAGGGTCGGGGCTTTCTTT	TRBV28	TRBJ1-1	-	-